Shown below are 5 T cell receptor beta chains from a single sample sequenced in a study of tumor-infiltrating lymphocytes in primary liver carcinoma. TCR beta cDNA was reverse-transcribed from about 550 ng of total RNA. The reaction used a constant-region primer and ProtoScript II reverse transcriptase. What produced the TCR beta libraries was three nested multiplex PCR rounds using slightly modified ARM-PCR. The first two PCR rounds, roughly 9 cycles each, used TRBV1-TRBV30 forward primers and a C-beta reverse primer. A single record per CDR3 protein comes from TCRdb applying MiXCR to the multiplex PCR reads. The data hold hundreds of thousands of distinct CDR3 sequences, with around three fifths observed a single time. The authors took blood RNA from unsorted whole blood and also extracted germline DNA. The sample taken for sequencing was peripheral blood. These receptors came from a woman between 25 and 40 years old with primary liver carcinoma and hepatitis B virus infection.

Remarks on this clonotype: At one end, the junction sequence differs from germline, possibly due to a read error. This rearrangement joins TRBV12-3 or TRBV12-4 to TRBJ2-7, with TRBD1 identical over 8 bases. The CDR3 spans 14 residues. The CDR3 spells CDSRQTGGSAEQYF. DNA for the CDR3: TGTGACAGCAGGCAAACAGGGGGATCAGCCGAGCAGTACTTC.

V gene TRBV12-5 combines with J gene TRBJ2-2; tentatively, D is TRBD1 (5 bases). This CDR3 is built from 18 residues. Germline loops: CDR1 LGHNT, CDR2 FRNRAP. V lost 1 base and J 2 bases, leaving 17 bases between the germline ends. CDR3 nucleotide sequence: TGTGCTAGTGGTTTGGACTCGAAAGACGACAGAAACACCGGGGAGCTGTTTTTT. Its translation is CASGLDSKDDRNTGELFF.

In this sample, this clonotype turned up a few times. The chain uses TRBV29-1 and TRBJ2-4; weak D call: TRBD2 (5 bases). This CDR3 is built from 14 residues. The germline gives CDR1 SQVTM, CDR2 ANQGSEA. V was cut by 4 bases and J by 0 bases, with 10 bases left in between. In nucleotides, the CDR3 is TGCAGCGTTGGTGGGGAGTTAGCCAAAAACATTCAGTACTTC. Translated: CSVGGELAKNIQYF.

This clonotype was observed many times. The gene calls are TRBV4-1 and TRBJ2-7; D gene ambiguous. The germline V gene encodes CDR1 MGHRA and CDR2 YSYEKL. This CDR3 contains 15 residues. The V gene lost 3 bases and the J gene lost 3 bases, with 15 bases spanning the gap. CDR3 protein: CASSHELDSFYEQYF. DNA of the CDR3: TGCGCCAGCAGCCATGAATTAGACTCGTTCTACGAGCAGTACTTC.

The J gene is TRBJ2-1, the V gene TRBV6-5; no definite D call. From germline, CDR1 is MNHEY and CDR2 SVGAGI. CDR3 size: 14 residues. Trimming pared 6 bases from V and 4 bases from J, leaving 13 bases between. The DNA of the CDR3 is TGTGCCAGCAGCAACTCACCCAAGTACAATGAGCAGTTCTTC. It specifies CASSNSPKYNEQFF.